Included here is one TCR beta chain sequence, with context. This sample is drawn from a study of OX40 agonist ivuxolimab in advanced cancers. Turning to the study itself: The group had a mean age of around 60 years, ranged from about 20 to 85, and was around 82% male. A history of anti-PD-1, anti-PD-L1 or anti-CTLA-4 therapy was acceptable, and approximately 41% had some.

At baseline, cycle 4 day 1, and cycle 7 day 1, blood was sampled. Profiled with immunoSEQ multiplex PCR; TCRdb holds only in-frame clones, not every one. Among roughly 77,000 clones listed, around 93% were seen once. The sequence was collected from an adult with an advanced solid tumor such as melanoma, head and neck, liver or kidney cancer. This material consisted of CD4+ or CD8+ T cells sorted from blood, taken in a trial of the OX40 agonist ivuxolimab.

The CDR3 DNA reads as TGTGCCACGCAGGAGGGGAGGCGTGAAGCTTTCTTT. Translating gives CATQEGRREAFF. This rearrangement joins TRBV11-2 to TRBJ1-1; D may be TRBD1 (5 bases). V was cut by 10 bases and J by 7 bases, with 16 bases left in between. The CDR3 runs to 12 residues. Germline assignment: CDR1 SGHAT and CDR2 FQNNGV.